A selection of T cell receptor beta chains follows, all from one sample in a study of shared T cell receptors in the human thymus. Clones were sequenced by immunoSEQ multiplex PCR, and TCRdb holds only the in-frame ones, with some missing. Among a few hundred thousand clones listed, 85% to 95% were seen once. The material sequenced was thymocytes. Every receptor here comes from a human donor. CDR3s include the opening cysteine and the closing phenylalanine or tryptophan. D genes are given only for firm matches. Size is stated for part of the rows, as once, few or many counts, or as a class when the clone is expanded.

D	V	J	size	CDR3	DNA
.	TRBV5-4	TRBJ1-2	.	CASSLARNYGYTF	TGTGCCAGCAGCTTGGCCCGGAACTATGGCTACACCTTC
TRBD2	TRBV27	TRBJ2-1	.	CASSFYSPGLGNTNEQFF	TGTGCCAGCAGTTTCTACAGTCCGGGACTAGGAAACACCAATGAGCAGTTCTTC
.	TRBV10-2	TRBJ2-7	.	CASSENEQYF	TGCGCCAGCAGTGAGAACGAGCAGTACTTC
.	TRBV5-1	TRBJ1-2	.	CASSLDPGNYGYTF	TGCGCCAGCAGCTTGGATCCAGGCAACTATGGCTACACCTTC
TRBD2	TRBV4-1	TRBJ2-7	.	CASSQDEGSGGYEQYF	TGCGCCAGCAGCCAAGATGAAGGGAGCGGGGGCTACGAGCAGTACTTC
TRBD1	TRBV5-1	TRBJ2-5	once	CASSSHRGRQETQYF	TGCGCCAGCAGCTCGCACAGGGGTCGCCAAGAGACCCAGTACTTC
TRBD1	TRBV28	TRBJ1-5	few	CASSVGVEGARQPQHF	TGTGCCAGCAGTGTAGGGGTAGAGGGGGCAAGGCAGCCCCAGCATTTT
TRBD1	TRBV28	TRBJ2-2	.	CASSTREGQGLNTGELFF	TGTGCCAGCAGTACACGCGAGGGACAGGGGCTAAACACCGGGGAGCTGTTTTTT
.	TRBV2	TRBJ1-4	.	CASGLRGLLTNEKLFF	TGTGCCAGCGGGTTGAGGGGTCTCCTAACTAATGAAAAACTGTTTTTT
.	TRBV5-1	TRBJ2-7	.	CASSQESGPLFYEQYF	TGCGCCAGCAGCCAGGAGTCGGGGCCCCTTTTCTACGAGCAGTACTTC
TRBD2	TRBV5-1	TRBJ2-5	.	CASSPRLAEETQYF	TGCGCCAGCAGCCCTCGACTAGCGGAAGAGACCCAGTACTTC
.	TRBV6-5	TRBJ2-7	.	CASSSRADYEQYF	TGTGCCAGCAGTTCCAGGGCAGACTACGAGCAGTACTTC
TRBD1	TRBV30	TRBJ2-1	.	CAWSLPRTGTINEQFF	TGTGCCTGGAGTTTGCCCCGGACAGGGACAATCAATGAGCAGTTCTTC
TRBD1	TRBV29-1	TRBJ2-7	.	CSGRDRPHEQYF	TGCAGCGGGCGGGACAGGCCCCACGAGCAGTACTTC
TRBD2	TRBV6-6	TRBJ2-3	.	CASGRTSGRADTQYF	TGTGCCAGCGGGCGGACTAGCGGGAGGGCGGATACGCAGTATTTT
.	TRBV14	TRBJ1-3	.	CASSRRCGRTFSGNTIYF	TGTGCCAGCAGCCGGAGGTGCGGACGGACTTTCTCTGGAAACACCATATATTTT
.	TRBV5-8	TRBJ2-1	.	CASSFRARGKAGNFYNEQFF	TGTGCCAGCAGCTTCAGGGCCCGCGGAAAAGCCGGAAACTTCTACAATGAGCAGTTCTTC
.	TRBV9	TRBJ2-1	.	CASTQASRPAHNEQFF	TGTGCCAGCACCCAAGCCTCACGTCCCGCCCACAATGAGCAGTTCTTC
TRBD2	TRBV27	TRBJ2-7	.	CASRNSRGSSGEQYF	TGTGCCAGCAGGAATTCCCGCGGGAGTTCAGGAGAGCAGTACTTC
.	TRBV18	TRBJ2-5	.	CASSVPPGARWETQYF	TGTGCCAGCTCAGTCCCTCCCGGGGCCCGATGGGAGACCCAGTACTTC
.	TRBV7-9	TRBJ1-4	.	CASSPRKGNDATNEKLFF	TGTGCCAGCAGCCCCCGGAAAGGGAACGATGCAACTAATGAAAAACTGTTTTTT
.	TRBV27	TRBJ2-7	.	CASSLPPTGAIDYEQYF	TGTGCCAGCAGTCTCCCTCCAACGGGGGCGATTGACTACGAGCAGTACTTC
.	TRBV6-5	TRBJ2-3	.	CASSHRAPGTDTQYF	TGTGCCAGCAGTCACAGGGCACCAGGGACAGATACGCAGTATTTT
.	TRBV28	TRBJ1-2	.	CASSFSPGQNYGYTF	TGTGCCAGCAGTTTCTCACCAGGACAGAACTATGGCTACACCTTC
.	TRBV27	TRBJ2-1	.	CASNLAGSGEQFF	TGTGCCAGCAACCTGGCGGGTTCCGGGGAGCAGTTCTTC
.	TRBV6-4	TRBJ2-2	.	CASRKDYTGELFF	TGTGCCAGCAGAAAAGACTACACCGGGGAGCTGTTTTTT
TRBD2	TRBV19	TRBJ2-1	.	CASSIASGLAGVSEQFF	TGTGCCAGTAGTATAGCCTCGGGACTAGCGGGAGTAAGTGAGCAGTTCTTC
.	TRBV27	TRBJ2-5	.	CASRAQETQYF	TGTGCCAGCAGGGCCCAAGAGACCCAGTACTTC
.	TRBV6-8	TRBJ2-1	.	CASPPWRIGHNEQFF	TGTGCCAGCCCCCCGTGGAGGATCGGACACAATGAGCAGTTCTTC
TRBD1	TRBV29-1	TRBJ2-4	.	CSVRTGAERAKNIQYF	TGCAGCGTGCGGACAGGGGCGGAAAGGGCCAAAAACATTCAGTACTTC
TRBD2	TRBV28	TRBJ2-4	once	CASSLGLAGGLSKNIQYF	TGTGCCAGCAGTTTGGGACTAGCGGGAGGGCTTTCCAAAAACATTCAGTACTTC
.	TRBV4-2	TRBJ2-7	.	CASSQDSRGIRYEQYF	TGTGCCAGCAGCCAAGATAGCCGGGGGATACGATACGAGCAGTACTTC
TRBD2	TRBV11-3	TRBJ2-3	.	CASSAQTSGRPINTDTQYF	TGTGCCAGCAGCGCTCAGACTAGCGGGAGGCCCATAAACACAGATACGCAGTATTTT
.	TRBV7-2	TRBJ2-4	.	CASSLARVGIQYF	TGTGCCAGCAGCTTGGCAAGGGTGGGCATTCAGTACTTC
.	TRBV7-8	TRBJ1-1	.	CASSGGREGTEAFF	TGTGCCAGCAGCGGGGGGAGGGAGGGCACTGAAGCTTTCTTT
TRBD2	TRBV10-3	TRBJ2-7	.	CAARRGEGYEQYF	TGTGCCGCCCGGCGGGGGGAGGGCTACGAGCAGTACTTC
.	TRBV9	TRBJ2-3	.	CASSPRTDFSTDTQYF	TGTGCCAGCAGCCCCCGGACGGACTTTAGCACAGATACGCAGTATTTT
.	TRBV7-8	TRBJ2-1	.	CASTSSYNEQFF	TGTGCCAGCACAAGCTCCTACAATGAGCAGTTCTTC
.	TRBV27	TRBJ1-5	.	CASRQTPNQPQHF	TGTGCCAGCAGGCAAACGCCCAATCAGCCCCAGCATTTT
TRBD2	TRBV28	TRBJ2-7	.	CASSSEGLGGVSYEQYF	TGTGCCAGCAGTTCCGAGGGACTGGGGGGGGTATCCTACGAGCAGTACTTC
TRBD1	TRBV19	TRBJ1-4	.	CASSIRGQEKLFF	TGTGCCAGTAGTATTAGGGGGCAGGAAAAACTGTTTTTT
TRBD2	TRBV20-1	TRBJ2-4	.	CRTSGRTPHF	TGCAGGACTAGCGGGAGGACCCCTCACTTC
TRBD1	TRBV6-1	TRBJ1-5	.	CASSRDRQLTQHF	TGTGCCAGCAGCCGGGACAGGCAGTTGACCCAGCATTTT
TRBD2	TRBV25-1	TRBJ2-7	.	CASSEAGLAGSYEQYF	TGTGCCAGCAGTGAGGCGGGACTAGCGGGGTCCTACGAGCAGTACTTC
TRBD1	TRBV6-5	TRBJ2-7	.	CASNFEQGAGEQYF	TGTGCCAGCAACTTTGAACAGGGGGCGGGAGAGCAGTACTTC
.	TRBV29-1	TRBJ1-2	.	CSVDNPKISDGSYGYTF	TGCAGCGTTGATAACCCTAAGATATCGGACGGAAGCTATGGCTACACCTTC
TRBD1	TRBV7-2	TRBJ2-7	few	CASTPGTGGGEQYF	TGTGCCAGCACCCCCGGGACAGGGGGCGGCGAGCAGTACTTC
.	TRBV2	TRBJ2-7	.	CATIGVTYEQYF	TGTGCCACCATTGGGGTCACCTACGAGCAGTACTTC
TRBD2	TRBV7-2	TRBJ2-4	.	CASSFRTSFTKNIQYF	TGTGCCAGCAGCTTCCGGACTAGCTTTACCAAAAACATTCAGTACTTC
.	TRBV7-8	TRBJ1-4	.	CASSLVRAQRDNEKLFF	TGTGCCAGCAGCTTAGTAAGGGCCCAACGGGATAATGAAAAACTGTTTTTT
.	TRBV10-3	TRBJ2-7	.	CAISEDSQVYEQYF	TGTGCCATCAGTGAGGATTCACAGGTCTACGAGCAGTACTTC